This T cell receptor (beta chain) was sequenced in a study of CD8 T cells in Susac syndrome. This clonotype was seen a few times. TEMRA cells were FACS-enriched, with CD8+ and CD4+ T cells isolated negatively. It was with random hexamers that roughly 0.5 to 1 ug RNA was reverse transcribed. TCRdb fed the immunoSEQ multiplex PCR reads into MiXCR, producing one record per CDR3 protein. The sample lists tens of thousands of distinct CDR3 sequences, 85% to 95% seen once, with about 0.9% in the top ten. Per the germline V gene, CDR1 is SGHTA and CDR2 is FQGNSA. V was trimmed by 4 bases and J by 5 bases, leaving 11 bases between them. This CDR3 region has 13 residues.

Sequencing was done on a sample of CD8+ T cells from PBMCs. The sequence derives from a human donor with Susac syndrome. The genes are TRBV7-2 and TRBJ2-5; a possible D gene is TRBD2 (5 bases). This CDR3 reads CASSSPPGETQYF. The CDR3 DNA reads as TGTGCCAGCAGCTCTCCGCCGGGGGAGACCCAGTACTTC.